The entry that follows covers one T cell receptor (beta chain) sequence. No cognate antigen has been identified for it. Within one base of it there is no much larger clone, and no base qualities were kept. This record belongs to a study of blood T cells in healthy people across ages (dated by TCRdb to between 2015 and 2017). About the study as a whole: Template switching captured roughly one uniquely barcoded TCR beta cDNA molecule per two T cells in model experiments. Using deep sequencing normalized with unique cDNA molecular identifiers, the study measured how TCR beta repertoire diversity changes with age. The donors were divided into four age groups: young (average around 16 years), middle-aged (under 40), aged (approximately 62) and long-lived (about 90). Two additional independent replicas of 1 million unique cDNA reads from the same blood draw were analyzed for two donors (one aged 18 to 29 and one aged 80 or older). To avoid experimental bias, donors of different ages were spread randomly across the sequencing lanes. Here is what the overall study found, with its caveats: Observed TCR beta diversity correlated strongly with the percentage of naive T cells measured by flow cytometry. Estimates of total diversity based on one million sequenced T cells were considered lower bounds and underestimates. Observed TCR beta diversity per million T cells fell roughly linearly with age, and a significant reduction was already apparent by age roughly 41. The long-lived group showed more naive CD4+ T cells, fewer expanded clones and increased TCR diversity than the aged group, suggesting age selection. Donor CMV infection status was unknown, potentially confounding age-related changes in expanded clonotypes. Bulk unsorted PBMC profiling prevented conclusive comparison of naive and antigen-experienced compartments.

The donors were 40 or so Caucasian individuals from Russia, aged roughly 6 to 100 years, who were systemically healthy. Each donor gave 8 to 10 milliliters of peripheral blood, collected into EDTA-treated Vacutainer tubes. Ficoll-Paque density-gradient centrifugation was used to isolate PBMCs, with at least 6 million per sample. Total RNA, at least 5 micrograms per sample, was extracted from PBMCs with Trizol reagent. For every donor, flow cytometry on a PBMC aliquot measured the percentage of naive CD45RAhigh/CD27high T cells. From its cysteine to its phenylalanine, the CDR3 spans 13 amino acids. Only the CDR3 part of the read is kept: 39 bases, read in frame from the first base. CDR1 and CDR2 are read off the germline V gene as SNHLY and FYNNEI. Compared with germline, V lacks 7 bases and J lacks 13 bases; bases without a gene match: 13. Library preparation used 5' RACE. Sequencing relied on an Illumina HiSeq 2500. The second PCR ran for roughly 7 to 12 cycles and used a J-beta primer mix along with a sample-barcoded 5' primer. A template-switch 5' adaptor carrying 12 random nucleotides introduced a unique molecular identifier onto each TCR beta cDNA molecule. At least 2.5 million CDR3-containing paired-end reads were obtained from each sample. First-strand cDNA was synthesized from all RNA with the Mint cDNA synthesis kit, primed by a TRBC-specific oligonucleotide. Following uracil-DNA glycosylase treatment, a first 18-cycle PCR with universal primers M1SS and BC2_uni_R was performed on all cDNA. The authors' analysis ran thus. For normalization, 1 million high-quality reads, each with a distinct molecular identifier, were randomly selected from each sample. Reads with shared molecular identifiers were discarded instead of being binned into consensus sequences. CDR3 identification, clonotype clustering and error correction used MiTCR with a Q25 quality threshold and the strictest error-elimination algorithm. A nonparametric unseen species model using Euler transformation provided a lower-bound estimate of total TCR beta diversity. Through fastp at Q25 and MiXCR, TCRdb rebuilt clones from the public reads, retaining in-frame beta chains. Identical CDR3 protein sequences are pooled into one entry, listed with their most common genes and DNA. The V and J calls follow TCRdb's processing rather than the paper's. The sample data list 1.5 million to 2 million distinct CDR3 sequences, and about 30% of these were observed just once. Jointly, the top ten make up roughly 8.2% of the sample.

This sequence was found in a woman in her 30s in good health. The rearrangement joined TRBV2 to TRBJ2-4, and 7 junctional nucleotides match TRBD1. Sequences were obtained from blood. CDR3 reads: CASIQGSQGGQYF. The DNA is as follows: TGTGCCAGCATACAGGGGTCCCAGGGTGGGCAGTACTTC.